This TCR beta chain is drawn from a study of blood T cell repertoires in COVID-19. Produced via immunoSEQ multiplex PCR; TCRdb's table is partial and in-frame only. The table shows 250,000 to 300,000 clones, with around 81% occurring only once. The sequence derives from a woman aged 55-69 years with active or convalescent COVID-19. Sequenced material: peripheral blood.

CDR3 DNA sequence: TGCGCCAGCAGCTTCAGCGGGCTATCCGAGCAGTACTTC. Protein sequence: CASSFSGLSEQYF. The chain joins TRBV5-1 to TRBJ2-7; weak D call: TRBD2 (6 bases). The length of the CDR3 is 13 residues. Between the trimmed V and J ends, which lost 2 bases and 6 bases, there was a span of 12 bases. Germline V gene sequence: CDR1 SGHRS, CDR2 YFSETQ.